This TCR beta chain was identified in a study of CD8+ T cells in alopecia areata. V shed 0 bases and J shed 2 bases, with 9 bases lying between them. Germline values: CDR1 LGHNT, CDR2 FRNRAP. The length of the CDR3 is 15 residues. Extracted from the samples, RNA was reverse transcribed into cDNA to serve as the sequencing template. Some clones are missing from TCRdb's copy, which holds only in-frame ones; the method was immunoSEQ multiplex PCR. The sample holds about 110,000 clones, 55% to 75% seen once. This rearrangement joins TRBV12-5 to TRBJ2-3, with D tentatively TRBD2 (6 bases). The receptor was derived from a human donor in good health. The sequencing sample was made of CD8+ T cells sorted from blood. This chain's CDR3 is CASGLVRGNTDTQYF. CDR3 nucleotides: TGTGCTAGTGGTTTGGTTCGGGGGAACACAGATACGCAGTATTTT.